The rows below give T cell receptor beta chains drawn from one sample of a study of blood T cell repertoires in COVID-19. The protocol was immunoSEQ multiplex PCR, while the TCRdb copy is restricted to in-frame clones and leaves out a portion. The profile shows 430,000 or so clones, about 88% of them singletons. Source material: PBMCs or T cells enriched from blood (not recorded which). These receptors were collected from a woman aged 18-29 years who had been exposed to COVID-19. The CDR3 runs from the conserved cysteine through the conserved F or W. Fields, in order: clone size, J gene, D gene, V gene, CDR3 DNA, CDR3 protein. A D gene is named only where the DNA matches it firmly. Clone size appears in some rows only: once, few, many, or a class for an expanded clone.

- TRBJ2-1 - TRBV21-1 TGTGCCAGCTCATGGGGAACGGGACTAGCGGGCACCACCGCCTACAATGAGCAGTTCTTC CASSWGTGLAGTTAYNEQFF
- TRBJ2-7 TRBD2 TRBV27 TGTGCCACCCAAGGCCCTAGCGGGGAGCAGTACTTC CATQGPSGEQYF
- TRBJ1-5 - TRBV27 TGTGCCAGCAGTTTGGTGGGGGGATATCAGCCCCAGCATTTT CASSLVGGYQPQHF
- TRBJ2-7 TRBD1 TRBV5-4 TGTGCCAGCAGCTTGACAGGGGGACCCTACGAGCAGTACTTC CASSLTGGPYEQYF
few TRBJ1-1 - TRBV28 TGTGCCAGCCTCCCCGCGGGAATTGAAAGGAACACTGAAGCTTTCTTT CASLPAGIERNTEAFF
- TRBJ2-7 - TRBV18 TGTGCCAGCTCATCCAGGGGTGGGTCCTACGAGCAGTACTTC CASSSRGGSYEQYF
- TRBJ2-2 TRBD1 TRBV7-2 TGTGCCTTACACAGGGGCGCACACACCGGGGAGCTGTTTTTT CALHRGAHTGELFF
- TRBJ1-1 - TRBV5-4 TGTGCCAGCAGCTTGGCTTCAGGGCCGCTGAACACTGAAGCTTTCTTT CASSLASGPLNTEAFF
- TRBJ2-5 - TRBV7-9 TGTGCCAGCAGCTTAGAGGGCAGGAGGGAGACCCAGTACTTC CASSLEGRRETQYF
- TRBJ2-1 TRBD2 TRBV3-1/TRBV3-2 TGTGCCAGCAGCCAAACGGCCCTAGCGGGCCATGAGCAGTTCTTC CASSQTALAGHEQFF
- TRBJ1-5 - TRBV5-4 TGTGCCACAGGGCTAGGGAGGGGCAATCAGCCCCAGCATTTT CATGLGRGNQPQHF
- TRBJ1-1 TRBD1 TRBV7-3 TGTGCCAGCAGCCAAACAGGGGTCACTGAAGCTTTCTTT CASSQTGVTEAFF
- TRBJ1-2 TRBD1 TRBV19 TGTGCCAGTAGTAGGGACAGGGGGCAGGACTACACCTTC CASSRDRGQDYTF
- TRBJ2-2 - TRBV9 TGTGCCAGCAGCGCTCAGGGAAGAGACACCGGGGAGCTGTTTTTT CASSAQGRDTGELFF
- TRBJ1-4 - TRBV5-1 TGCGCCAGCAGCTTCCGGGGGGCCCCCGGTGAAAAACTGTTTTTT CASSFRGAPGEKLFF
- TRBJ1-1 - TRBV4-3 TGCGCCAGCAGCCAAGGAGCATTAAACACTGAAGCTTTCTTT CASSQGALNTEAFF
- TRBJ2-7 - TRBV11-1 TGTGCCAGCAGCCGCTCGTATGACAGCTCCTACGAGCAGTACTTC CASSRSYDSSYEQYF
- TRBJ2-7 TRBD1 TRBV6-6 TGTGCCAGCAGTTACGACAGGGGCCGGGGCGAGCAGTACTTC CASSYDRGRGEQYF
- TRBJ1-5 - TRBV28 TGTGCCAGCAGTTTTCAGGGCAACGGGCAGCCCCAGCATTTT CASSFQGNGQPQHF
- TRBJ1-3 TRBD1 TRBV29-1 TGCAGCGTTGTGGCAGGGGGTGGAAACACCATATATTTT CSVVAGGGNTIYF
- TRBJ2-3 TRBD2 TRBV11-3 TGTGCCAGCAGCCTCGAGACTAGCGGGGGGAAACCTAGCACAGATACGCAGTATTTT CASSLETSGGKPSTDTQYF
- TRBJ2-2 TRBD2 TRBV5-1 TGCGCCAGCAGCTCTAGCGGGAGCTTTAACGGGGAGCTGTTTTTT CASSSSGSFNGELFF
- TRBJ2-7 - TRBV9 TGTGCCAGCAGCGTATTAGACAACTCCTACGAGCAGTACTTC CASSVLDNSYEQYF
- TRBJ2-6 - TRBV27 TGTGCCAGCAGTTTACACGAGAGCTCTGGGGCCAACGTCCTGACTTTC CASSLHESSGANVLTF
- TRBJ2-3 - TRBV24-1 TGTGCCACCAGTGACCCCGGACAGAGGAGCACAGATACGCAGTATTTT CATSDPGQRSTDTQYF
- TRBJ2-3 TRBD2 TRBV25-1 TGTGCCAGCAGCTCGGGACTAGTGGATACGCAGTATTTT CASSSGLVDTQYF
- TRBJ1-3 TRBD1 TRBV25-1 TGTGCCAGCAGCCGGGACAGGGGTCCCTCTGGAAACACCATATATTTT CASSRDRGPSGNTIYF
- TRBJ2-7 TRBD2 TRBV6-1 TGTGCCAGCAGAGGGACTAGTCGGCATTACGAGCAGTACTTC CASRGTSRHYEQYF
- TRBJ2-1 TRBD2 TRBV3-1/TRBV3-2 TGTGCCAGCAGCTTACTAGCGGGAGCGAGGGATGAGCAGTTCTTC CASSLLAGARDEQFF
- TRBJ2-5 - TRBV11-3 TGTGCCAGCAGCGACGGTCAGACAGGCCAAGAGACCCAGTACTTC CASSDGQTGQETQYF
- TRBJ2-7 - TRBV2 TGTGCCAGCAGTCCCCAGGTCTACGAGCAGTACTTC CASSPQVYEQYF
- TRBJ2-2 - TRBV7-9 TGTGCCAGCAGCTTATTTGAGGGAACCGGGGAGCTGTTTTTT CASSLFEGTGELFF
- TRBJ1-1 - TRBV7-2 TGTGCCAGCAGGGCGCAGGGAAACACTGAAGCTTTCTTT CASRAQGNTEAFF
- TRBJ2-7 TRBD1 TRBV5-4 TGTGCCAGCAGCCACGGACAGGGGACTTCCTACGAGCAGTACTTC CASSHGQGTSYEQYF
- TRBJ1-1 - TRBV28 TGTGCCAGCAGTTTTGTAGGGGAGGCTGAAGCTTTCTTT CASSFVGEAEAFF
- TRBJ1-1 - TRBV28 TGTGCCAGCACCAAGGACAGGAACACTGAAGCTTTCTTT CASTKDRNTEAFF
- TRBJ1-5 TRBD1 TRBV28 TGTGCCAGCAGTTCAACAGGGGACAATCAGCCCCAGCATTTT CASSSTGDNQPQHF